This TCR beta chain was profiled in a study of metastatic and nonmetastatic thyroid tumors (dated by TCRdb to the early 2020s). About the full investigation: For patients with malignant and with benign thyroid disease, the researchers compared repertoires between peripheral blood samples and tumor or nodule tissue samples. Paper-wide results and their limitations: In both blood and tumor samples, malignant tumors were reported to have significantly higher TCR beta diversity than benign nodules.

This clone was seen ten or more times. Its antigen remains unidentified. One base away there is no much larger clone; base qualities are not given. Before undergoing thyroid surgery, none of the patients had been given any kind of treatment. Using T-cell receptor beta sequencing, the study looked back at clinical samples from patients collected from about 2012 to 2018. Via the germline V gene, CDR1 is MNHNS and CDR2 SASEGT. Its CDR3 holds 14 amino acids, cysteine through phenylalanine. Here the CDR3 DNA is all that survives: 42 bases in frame from base 1. A distance of 15 bases separates the germline ends of V and J, which lose 5 bases and 6 bases respectively. Library preparation employed PCR. Sequencing was carried out with an Illumina HiSeq 4000. High-throughput sequencing was used to profile the TCR beta-chain CDR3 region of every patient. Per the authors' processing: CDR3 differences across clinicopathological groups were used to build a classifier for discriminating distant-metastatic papillary thyroid cancer patients. To measure repertoire diversity the researchers used the Shannon index, while the Morisita-Horn index served to gauge how similar the tumor and blood repertoires were. The raw public data were reprocessed by TCRdb itself: fastp quality trimming at Q25, MiXCR clonotype calling, in-frame beta chains only. TCRdb's processing, not the authors', yielded these V and J calls. The sample table lists some 30,000 clones, 4% of them with a count of one. Together, the top ten hold about 21% of the sample.

Specimen: blood. Recombination joined TRBV6-1 with TRBJ2-3, and the D gene may be TRBD2, 6 bases matching. This receptor was identified in a female donor with papillary thyroid cancer or a benign thyroid nodule (not recorded which). Some clones in this sample may be carry-over from other donors' samples. The CDR3 here reads CASSLGTPRDTQYF. The DNA sequence follows: TGTGCCAGCAGTCTGGGGACTCCCAGGGATACGCAGTATTTT.